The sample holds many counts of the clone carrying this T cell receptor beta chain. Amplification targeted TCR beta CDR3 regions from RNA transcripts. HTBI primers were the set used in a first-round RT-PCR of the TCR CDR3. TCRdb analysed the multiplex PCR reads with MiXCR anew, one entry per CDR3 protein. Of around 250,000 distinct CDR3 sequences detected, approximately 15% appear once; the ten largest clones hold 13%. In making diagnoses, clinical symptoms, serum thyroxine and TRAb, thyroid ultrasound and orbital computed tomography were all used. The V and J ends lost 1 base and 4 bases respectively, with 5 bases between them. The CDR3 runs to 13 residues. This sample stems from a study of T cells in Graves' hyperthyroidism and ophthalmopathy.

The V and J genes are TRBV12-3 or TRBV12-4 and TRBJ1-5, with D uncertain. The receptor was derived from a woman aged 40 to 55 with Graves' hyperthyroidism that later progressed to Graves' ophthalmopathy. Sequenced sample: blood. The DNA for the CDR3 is TGTGCCAGCAGTTTAGTGGAAAATCAGCCCCAGCATTTT. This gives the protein CASSLVENQPQHF.